The 30 T cell receptor beta chains below were found in one sample sequenced in a study of cytomegalovirus exposure and HLA in healthy donors. PCR employed 60 Vbeta and 13 Jbeta primers. TCRdb keeps only in-frame clones here, not all; method: immunoSEQ multiplex PCR. The sample lists 75,000 to 90,000 clones; more than 50% were seen once. The sequenced material came from PBMCs. The source of these receptors is a middle-aged woman in good health and CMV-seropositive.

In this sample, this clone turned up a few times. The genes are TRBV27 and TRBJ1-2; D is undetermined. Germline loops: CDR1 MNHEY, CDR2 SMNVEV (reference sequence). The germline V and J ends were trimmed by 3 bases and 8 bases, with 13 bases remaining between them. The CDR3 spans 13 residues. CDR3 sequence: CASSFRGTDGYTF. CDR3 nucleotide sequence: TGTGCCAGCAGTTTCCGGGGAACAGACGGCTACACCTTC.

The rearrangement uses TRBV7-2 and TRBJ1-1; D perhaps matches TRBD1 (6 bases). The ends were cut back, 2 bases at V and 2 bases at J, with 9 bases in the middle. CDR1 is SGHTA, CDR2 FQGNSA, per germline. The CDR3 has 14 residues. CDR3 coding DNA: TGTGCCAGCAGCTTATCAGGGGACAACACTGAAGCTTTCTTT. It yields the protein CASSLSGDNTEAFF. Full variable domain (missing parts from reference TRBV7-2 and TRBJ1-1): GAGVSQSPSNKVTEKGKDVELRCDPISGHTALYWYRQSLGQGLEFLIYFQGNSAPDKSGLPSDRFSAERTGGSVSTLTIQRTQQEDSAVYLCASSLSGDNTEAFFGQGTRLTVV.

The V and J genes are TRBV7-2 and TRBJ2-5; weak D call: TRBD2 (6 bases). Germline-derived CDR1 and CDR2 are SGHTA and FQGNSA. Deletions cut 5 bases from V and 1 base from J, with 14 bases between. The CDR3 contains 15 residues. The CDR3 reads CASSPPGLSQETQYF. CDR3 nucleotides: TGTGCCAGCAGCCCGCCGGGACTCTCCCAAGAGACCCAGTACTTC.

This clone was counted only a few times. V and J are TRBV9 and TRBJ1-3; weak D call: TRBD1 (6 bases). Trimming left V 6 bases short and J 3 bases short, with 13 bases between. CDR1 and CDR2 from the germline V gene are SGDLS and YYNGEE. The CDR3 runs to 14 residues. The chain's CDR3 is CASTSTGIGNTIYF. Here the CDR3 DNA reads TGTGCCAGCACCTCTACAGGGATTGGAAACACCATATATTTT. Looking up the rest from reference TRBV9 and TRBJ1-3 gives the full variable domain: DSGVTQTPKHLITATGQRVTLRCSPRSGDLSVYWYQQSLDQGLQFLIQYYNGEERAKGNILERFSAQQFPDLHSELNLSSLELGDSALYFCASTSTGIGNTIYFGEGSWLTVV.

The table lists this clone with a few counts. This chain's CDR3 is CASSEGTPYGYTF. In nucleotides, the CDR3 is TGCGCCAGCAGTGAAGGGACACCTTATGGCTACACCTTC. This chain links TRBV10-2 with TRBJ1-2, with a tentative D call TRBD1 (6 bases). The CDR3 covers 13 residues. Germline CDR1 and CDR2: WSHSY and SAAADI. Trimming took 3 bases from V and 5 from J, leaving 10 bases between them.

The chain uses TRBV9 and TRBJ2-1; D is possibly TRBD1 (7 bases). The germline V gene encodes CDR1 SGDLS and CDR2 YYNGEE. The CDR3 is 16 amino acids. The V end lost 4 bases, the J end lost 2 bases, and 16 bases lay between the germline ends. This CDR3 reads CASSLTGDSTYNEQFF. The CDR3 DNA reads as TGTGCCAGCAGCCTCACGGGGGACAGCACCTACAATGAGCAGTTCTTC.

The rearrangement uses TRBV9 and TRBJ1-4; weak D call: TRBD1 (6 bases). The length of the CDR3 is 16 residues. Germline-derived CDR1 and CDR2 are SGDLS and YYNGEE. Trimming cost V 2 bases and J 0 bases, with 11 bases left between them. The CDR3 DNA follows: TGTGCCAGCAGCGTCCAGGGGCAGTCAACTAATGAAAAACTGTTTTTT. This gives the protein CASSVQGQSTNEKLFF. Full variable domain (rest looked up from reference TRBV9 and TRBJ1-4): DSGVTQTPKHLITATGQRVTLRCSPRSGDLSVYWYQQSLDQGLQFLIQYYNGEERAKGNILERFSAQQFPDLHSELNLSSLELGDSALYFCASSVQGQSTNEKLFFGSGTQLSVL.

This clone occurred a few times. The J gene is TRBJ2-7, the V gene TRBV4-1; 8 nucleotides match TRBD1. J lost 4 bases, V lost 6 bases, and 5 bases had no gene match. Looked up from germline, CDR1 is MGHRA and CDR2 is YSYEKL. This CDR3 has 13 residues. This chain's CDR3 is CASSTGTGYEQYF. For the CDR3, the DNA is TGCGCCAGCAGTACCGGGACAGGTTACGAGCAGTACTTC.

This clone was recorded a few times. This chain uses TRBV5-1 with TRBJ1-1, with TRBD1 as a possible D gene (5 bases). Trimming stripped 5 bases from V and 3 bases from J, with 5 bases between. The CDR3 totals 11 residues. Germline lookup yields CDR1 SGHRS and CDR2 YFSETQ. This chain's CDR3 is CASRGDTEAFF. As DNA, the CDR3 is TGCGCCAGCAGAGGGGACACTGAAGCTTTCTTT.

The rearrangement joins TRBV28 to TRBJ1-5; TRBD1 matches 8 bases. This CDR3 contains 14 residues. The V segment lost 6 bases and the J segment 5 bases; nucleotides outside the gene matches: 6. CDR1 is MDHEN, CDR2 SYDVKM, per germline. The CDR3 sequence: CASSPGQDDQPQHF. Here the CDR3 DNA reads TGTGCCAGCAGCCCGGGACAGGACGATCAGCCCCAGCATTTT. Supplemented by reference TRBV28 and TRBJ1-5, the full variable domain reads DVKVTQSSRYLVKRTGEKVFLECVQDMDHENMFWYRQDPGLGLRLIYFSYDVKMKEKGDIPEGYSVSREKKERFSLILESASTNQTSMYLCASSPGQDDQPQHFGDGTRLSIL.

A note on this clone: This sample also contains other DNA sequences that code for the same CDR3. The chain combines TRBV27 with TRBJ2-1; no firm D call. V was clipped by 2 bases and J by 6 bases, with 8 bases between them. Germline V gives CDR1 MNHEY, CDR2 SMNVEV (reference sequence). CDR3 size: 13 residues. The DNA of the CDR3 is TGTGCCAGCAGTTTAGTAGCACGCAATGAGCAGTTCTTC. It is translated as CASSLVARNEQFF.

The chain has TRBV6-5 and TRBJ1-5, with TRBD1 matching 7 bases. V dropped 2 bases and J dropped 5; count of bases not matched to a gene: 3. The CDR3 has 14 residues. Looked up from germline, CDR1 is MNHEY and CDR2 is SVGAGI. The DNA of the CDR3 is TGTGCCAGCAGTTACGCGACAGGGTATCAGCCCCAGCATTTT. It specifies CASSYATGYQPQHF.

The chain combines TRBV4-3 with TRBJ2-2; D gene uncertain. This CDR3 is built from 16 residues. From germline, CDR1 is LGHNA and CDR2 YSLEER. The V and J ends lost 0 bases and 5 bases respectively, with 13 bases between them. CDR3 coding DNA: TGCGCCAGCAGCCAAGATCTATATTCAAAAACCGGGGAGCTGTTTTTT. This gives the protein CASSQDLYSKTGELFF.

The chain carries TRBV29-1 and TRBJ2-3; 8 positions agree with TRBD2. CDR3 length equals 14 residues. The germline gives CDR1 SQVTM, CDR2 ANQGSEA. The V gene end was trimmed by 8 bases and the J gene end by 2 bases; junction bases not matched to a gene: 9. The CDR3 spells CSSSAGEVTDTQYF. The CDR3 nucleotides are TGCAGCTCATCAGCGGGAGAGGTCACAGATACGCAGTATTTT.

A few counts support this clone. This chain uses TRBV7-2 with TRBJ2-7; tentatively, D is TRBD2 (5 bases). Germline lookup yields CDR1 SGHTA and CDR2 FQGNSA. CDR3 length equals 15 residues. Trimming removed 1 base at V and 7 bases at J, with 17 bases between. The CDR3 bases are TGTGCCAGCAGCTTAGAGTCTAGCTCTGCTAGGGAGCAGTACTTC. This codes for CASSLESSSAREQYF.

The chain links TRBV13 to TRBJ2-1, with TRBD2 matching 8 bases. V was clipped by 3 bases and J by 5 bases; unmatched bases: 15. This CDR3 is built from 18 residues. The germline CDR1 and CDR2 sequences are PRHDT and FYEKMQ (reference sequence). The CDR3 DNA sequence: TGTGCCAGCAGCTTGCGACGCAGCAGCGGGAGTAGTGACAATGAGCAGTTCTTC. This gives the protein CASSLRRSSGSSDNEQFF.

The V gene is TRBV7-2, the J gene TRBJ2-7; TRBD2 matches 13 bases. Trimming cost V 6 bases and J 5 bases; bases outside gene matches: 7. Per germline, CDR1 SGHTA and CDR2 FQGNSA. CDR3 size: 15 residues. The CDR3 spells CASRIPGLAGNEQYF. CDR3 nucleotide sequence: TGTGCCAGCAGGATTCCGGGACTAGCGGGAAACGAGCAGTACTTC.

The gene calls are TRBV27 and TRBJ2-5; perhaps TRBD1 as D (6 bases). V gave up 5 bases and J gave up 5 bases, with 15 bases separating them. Germline V lookup: CDR1 MNHEY, CDR2 SMNVEV (reference sequence). The length of the CDR3 is 14 residues. This CDR3 is CASSPDSWGETQYF. CDR3 coding DNA: TGTGCCAGCAGTCCGGACAGCTGGGGGGAGACCCAGTACTTC.

The V call is TRBV7-9, the J call TRBJ2-5; D gene unclear. The germline V and J ends were trimmed by 4 bases and 2 bases, with 8 bases remaining between them. CDR1 and CDR2 (germline): SEHNR, FQNEAQ (reference sequence). The CDR3 covers 13 residues. The CDR3 sequence: CASSYDGQETQYF. CDR3 nucleotide sequence: TGTGCCAGCAGCTACGACGGGCAAGAGACCCAGTACTTC.

This sequence joins TRBV9 and TRBJ1-1; D is unclear. The germline V and J ends were trimmed by 2 bases and 6 bases, with 14 bases remaining between them. Germline V gene sequence: CDR1 SGDLS, CDR2 YYNGEE. CDR3 length: 14 amino acids. The CDR3 region has the DNA TGTGCCAGCAGCGTTGTTCCGGGGTTTTCTGAAGCTTTCTTT. Its translation: CASSVVPGFSEAFF. Looking up the rest from reference TRBV9 and TRBJ1-1 gives the full variable domain: DSGVTQTPKHLITATGQRVTLRCSPRSGDLSVYWYQQSLDQGLQFLIQYYNGEERAKGNILERFSAQQFPDLHSELNLSSLELGDSALYFCASSVVPGFSEAFFGQGTRLTVV.

V is TRBV9 and J is TRBJ2-2; 8 bases are shared with TRBD2. The CDR3 contains 15 residues. Germline CDR1 and CDR2: SGDLS and YYNGEE. J was trimmed by 5 bases and V by 4 bases; bases with no gene match: 7. The CDR3 nucleotides are TGTGCCAGCAGCCATACTAGCGGACAAACCGGGGAGCTGTTTTTT. Its translation is CASSHTSGQTGELFF.

Comments on this clone: The junction departs from germline at one end; a sequencing error may be responsible. The chain employs TRBV10-3 and TRBJ2-7, with TRBD2 matching over 9 bases. The CDR3 extends over 14 amino acids. Germline assignment: CDR1 ENHRY and CDR2 SYGVKD. The chain's CDR3 is CAINEAGGPDEQYF. The CDR3 DNA reads as TGTGCCATCAATGAGGCGGGAGGGCCCGACGAGCAGTACTTC.

The chain joins TRBV19 to TRBJ2-2; D is unclear. V was trimmed by 5 bases and J by 3 bases, leaving 16 bases between them. The CDR3 loop spans 16 amino acids. Germline V lookup: CDR1 LNHDA, CDR2 SQIVND (reference sequence). DNA for the CDR3: TGTGCCAGTAGTCTACCGGCCGGGTCCTACACCGGGGAGCTGTTTTTT. Its protein is CASSLPAGSYTGELFF.

The sample holds a few counts of this clone. The chain joins TRBV11-2 to TRBJ1-1; D not resolved. The CDR3 runs to 13 residues. The V gene lost 5 bases and the J gene lost 8 bases, with 15 bases spanning the gap. Germline CDR1 is SGHAT and CDR2 is FQNNGV. CDR3 in DNA: TGTGCCAGCAGCGCCAACTTTCAGGTGGAAGCTTTCTTT. Amino acids: CASSANFQVEAFF.

In this sample, this clone turned up a few times. The J gene is TRBJ1-1, the V gene TRBV19; D unresolved. Germline loops: CDR1 LNHDA, CDR2 SQIVND (reference sequence). The CDR3 loop spans 14 amino acids. Trimming took off 3 bases at V and 1 base at J, with 9 bases between the two ends. The CDR3 DNA reads TGTGCCAGTAGTATGCGGCCGTGGAACACTGAAGCTTTCTTT. The encoded protein is CASSMRPWNTEAFF.

V gene TRBV11-2 combines with J gene TRBJ1-2; D is unresolved. Trimming removed 0 bases at V and 4 bases at J, with 12 bases between. The CDR3 length is 15 residues. Germline V gene sequence: CDR1 SGHAT, CDR2 FQNNGV. The chain's CDR3 is CASSLDPGGSYGYTF. DNA for the CDR3: TGTGCCAGCAGCTTAGATCCAGGAGGGTCCTATGGCTACACCTTC.

This chain links TRBV27 with TRBJ2-2, with D unclear. Trimming cost V 3 bases and J 1 base, with 6 bases left between them. The CDR3 contains 14 residues. Germline V gene data show CDR1 as MNHEY and CDR2 as SMNVEV (reference sequence). CDR3 nucleotides: TGTGCCAGCAGTTTCAGGCTGAACACCGGGGAGCTGTTTTTT. Translated: CASSFRLNTGELFF.

The chain is built from TRBV5-1 and TRBJ1-1, with 12 bases aligning to TRBD1. J gave up 5 bases and V 3 bases, and 14 bases lay outside the gene matches. Germline V lookup: CDR1 SGHRS, CDR2 YFSETQ. The CDR3 consists of 18 residues. Here the CDR3 reads CASSSRGTGGEGRTEAFF. The CDR3 nucleotides read TGCGCCAGCAGCTCGAGGGGGACAGGGGGCGAAGGTCGGACTGAAGCTTTCTTT.

The J gene is TRBJ2-7, the V gene TRBV10-3, with TRBD2 identical over 7 bases. This CDR3 has 11 amino acids. CDR1 and CDR2 from the germline V gene are ENHRY and SYGVKD. Trimming cost V 6 bases and J 8 bases; bases outside gene matches: 4. The CDR3 protein is CAISGEGKQYF. The CDR3 coding sequence is TGTGCCATCAGCGGGGAGGGGAAGCAGTACTTC.

The chain joins TRBV9 to TRBJ1-1; a possible D gene is TRBD1 (6 bases). Germline CDR1 is SGDLS and CDR2 is YYNGEE. The CDR3 length is 17 residues. The V end was cut by 0 bases, the J end by 4 bases, with 19 bases between. CDR3 coding DNA: TGTGCCAGCAGCGTAGGAGCGGGGGGAAAGGGGGGCACTGAAGCTTTCTTT. Translation gives CASSVGAGGKGGTEAFF.